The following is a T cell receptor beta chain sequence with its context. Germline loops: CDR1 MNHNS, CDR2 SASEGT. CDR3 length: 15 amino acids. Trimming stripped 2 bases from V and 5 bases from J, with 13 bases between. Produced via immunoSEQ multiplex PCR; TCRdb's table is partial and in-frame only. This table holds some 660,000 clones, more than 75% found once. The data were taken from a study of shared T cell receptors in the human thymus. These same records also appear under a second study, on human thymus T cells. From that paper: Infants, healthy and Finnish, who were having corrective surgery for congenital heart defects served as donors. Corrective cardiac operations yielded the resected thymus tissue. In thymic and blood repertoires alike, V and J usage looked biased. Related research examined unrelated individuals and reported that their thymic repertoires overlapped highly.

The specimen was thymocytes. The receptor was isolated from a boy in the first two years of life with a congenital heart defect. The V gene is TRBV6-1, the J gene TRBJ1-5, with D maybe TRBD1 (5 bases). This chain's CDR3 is CASSESPGWDQPQHF. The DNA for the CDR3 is TGTGCCAGCAGTGAATCTCCAGGGTGGGATCAGCCCCAGCATTTT.